This TCR beta chain is from a study of shared clonotypes between healthy human individuals. Study-wide results and limits: In this cohort, only blood was sampled, and tissue repertoires likely differ.

Naive CD8 cells lacked CD45RO, underwent positive selection for CCR7 and left out terminally differentiated effector memory CD45RA+ cells. This clone was observed a single time. Its matching antigen is unknown. Method: immunoSEQ multiplex PCR; TCRdb's copy keeps in-frame clones and lacks some. The repertoire holds roughly 2 million clones, with about 95% as singletons. The CDR3 extends over 12 amino acids. Trimming removed 3 bases from V and 7 bases from J, with 10 bases in between. CDR1 is SGHVS, CDR2 FNYEAQ, per germline. This rearrangement joins TRBV7-6 to TRBJ2-7, with D uncertain. The source is a man aged 18-30 years in good health. The specimen was naive CD8+ T cells sorted from blood. CDR3 protein: CASSFPPGEQYF. The DNA of the CDR3 is TGTGCCAGCAGCTTCCCTCCTGGAGAGCAGTACTTC.